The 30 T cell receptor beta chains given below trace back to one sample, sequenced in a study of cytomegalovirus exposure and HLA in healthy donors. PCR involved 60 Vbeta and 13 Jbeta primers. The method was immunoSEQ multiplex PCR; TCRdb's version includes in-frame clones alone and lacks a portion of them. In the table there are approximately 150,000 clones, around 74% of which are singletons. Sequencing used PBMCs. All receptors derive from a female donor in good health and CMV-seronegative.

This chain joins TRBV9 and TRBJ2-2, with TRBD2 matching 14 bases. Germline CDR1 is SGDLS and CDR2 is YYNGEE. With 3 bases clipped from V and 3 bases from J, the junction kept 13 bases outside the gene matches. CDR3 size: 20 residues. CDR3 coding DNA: TGTGCCAGCAGCGCTAACTCAAGGACTAGCGGGGGGCCACACACCGGGGAGCTGTTTTTT. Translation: CASSANSRTSGGPHTGELFF. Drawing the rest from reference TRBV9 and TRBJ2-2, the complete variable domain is DSGVTQTPKHLITATGQRVTLRCSPRSGDLSVYWYQQSLDQGLQFLIQYYNGEERAKGNILERFSAQQFPDLHSELNLSSLELGDSALYFCASSANSRTSGGPHTGELFFGEGSRLTVL.

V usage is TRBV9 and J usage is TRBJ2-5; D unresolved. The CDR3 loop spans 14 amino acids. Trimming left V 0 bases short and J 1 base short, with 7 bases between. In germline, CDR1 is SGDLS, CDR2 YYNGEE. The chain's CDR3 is CASSVGPIQETQYF. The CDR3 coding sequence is TGTGCCAGCAGCGTAGGCCCTATCCAAGAGACCCAGTACTTC. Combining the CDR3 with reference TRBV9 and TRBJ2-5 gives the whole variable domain DSGVTQTPKHLITATGQRVTLRCSPRSGDLSVYWYQQSLDQGLQFLIQYYNGEERAKGNILERFSAQQFPDLHSELNLSSLELGDSALYFCASSVGPIQETQYFGPGTRLLVL.

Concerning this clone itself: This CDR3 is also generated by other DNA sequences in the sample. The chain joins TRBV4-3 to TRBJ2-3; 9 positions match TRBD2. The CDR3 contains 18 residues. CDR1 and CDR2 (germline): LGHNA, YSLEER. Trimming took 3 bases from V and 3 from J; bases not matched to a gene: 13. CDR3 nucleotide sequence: TGCGCCAGCAGCCAGGATCCGTTGCTAGCGGGAAGGACAGATACGCAGTATTTT. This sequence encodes CASSQDPLLAGRTDTQYF.

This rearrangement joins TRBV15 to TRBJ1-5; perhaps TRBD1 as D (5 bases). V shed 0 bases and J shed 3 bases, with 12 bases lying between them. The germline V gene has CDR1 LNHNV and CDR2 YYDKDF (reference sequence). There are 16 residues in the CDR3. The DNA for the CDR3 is TGTGCCACCAGCAGAGACCCCGGGACTTTCAATCAGCCCCAGCATTTT. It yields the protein CATSRDPGTFNQPQHF.

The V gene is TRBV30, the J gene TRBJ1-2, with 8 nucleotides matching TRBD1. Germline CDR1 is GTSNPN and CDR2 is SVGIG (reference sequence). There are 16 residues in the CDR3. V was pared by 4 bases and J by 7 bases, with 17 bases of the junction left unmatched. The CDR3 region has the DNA TGTGCCTGGAACCCGGACAGGGTCCTCGCCTCTGGTGGCTACACCTTC. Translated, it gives CAWNPDRVLASGGYTF.

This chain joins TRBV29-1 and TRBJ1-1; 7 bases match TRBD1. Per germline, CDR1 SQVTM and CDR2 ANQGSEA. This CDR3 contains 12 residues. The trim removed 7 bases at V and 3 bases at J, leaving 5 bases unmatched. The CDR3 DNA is TGCAGCGGTTCGCAGGGGGACACTGAAGCTTTCTTT. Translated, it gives CSGSQGDTEAFF.

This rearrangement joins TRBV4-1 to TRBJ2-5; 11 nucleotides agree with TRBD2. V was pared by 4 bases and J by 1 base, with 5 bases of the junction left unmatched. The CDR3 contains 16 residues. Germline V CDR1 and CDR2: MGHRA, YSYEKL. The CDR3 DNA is TGCGCCAGCAGCCCCGGGACTAGCGGCCCCCAAGAGACCCAGTACTTC. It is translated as CASSPGTSGPQETQYF.

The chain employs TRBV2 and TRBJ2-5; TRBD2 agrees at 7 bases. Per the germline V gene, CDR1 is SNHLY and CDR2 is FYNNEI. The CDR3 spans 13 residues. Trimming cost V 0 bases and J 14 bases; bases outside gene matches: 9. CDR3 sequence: CASSEASGQVSYF. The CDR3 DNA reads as TGTGCCAGCAGTGAAGCTAGCGGGCAAGTTTCTTACTTC.

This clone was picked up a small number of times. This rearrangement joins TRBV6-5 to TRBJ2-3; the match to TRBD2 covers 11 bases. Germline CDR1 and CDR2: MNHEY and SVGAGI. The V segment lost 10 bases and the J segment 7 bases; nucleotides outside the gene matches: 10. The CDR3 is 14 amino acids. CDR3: CATSTSGIVNTQYF. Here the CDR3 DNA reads TGTGCCACCTCGACTAGCGGGATTGTAAATACGCAGTATTTT.

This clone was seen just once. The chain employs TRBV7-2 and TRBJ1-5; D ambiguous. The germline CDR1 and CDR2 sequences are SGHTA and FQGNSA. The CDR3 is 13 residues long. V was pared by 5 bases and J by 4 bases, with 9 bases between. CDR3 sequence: CASSPRVNQPQHF. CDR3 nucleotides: TGTGCCAGCAGCCCGCGAGTAAATCAGCCCCAGCATTTT.

This chain's CDR3 is CASSLQGAAGNTIYF. For the CDR3, the DNA is TGTGCCAGTAGTTTACAGGGGGCTGCGGGAAACACCATATATTTT. This sequence joins TRBV19 and TRBJ1-3, with 9 bases matching TRBD1. The germline CDR1 and CDR2 sequences are LNHDA and SQIVND (reference sequence). J lost 4 bases, V lost 5 bases, and 6 bases had no gene match. The CDR3 runs 15 residues.

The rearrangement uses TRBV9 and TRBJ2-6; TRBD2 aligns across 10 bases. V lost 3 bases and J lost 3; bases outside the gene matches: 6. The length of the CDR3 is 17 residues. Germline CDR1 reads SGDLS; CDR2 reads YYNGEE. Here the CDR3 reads CASSGSGGADGANVLTF. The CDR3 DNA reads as TGTGCCAGCAGCGGGAGCGGGGGGGCGGATGGGGCCAACGTCCTGACTTTC.

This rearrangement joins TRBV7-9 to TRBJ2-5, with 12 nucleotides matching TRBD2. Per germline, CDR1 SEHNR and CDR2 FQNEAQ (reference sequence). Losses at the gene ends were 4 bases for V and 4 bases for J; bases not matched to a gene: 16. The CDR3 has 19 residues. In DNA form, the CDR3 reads TGTGCCAGCAGCTCAAATCCGAGGACTAGCGGGGCCCTTTCAGAGACCCAGTACTTC. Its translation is CASSSNPRTSGALSETQYF.

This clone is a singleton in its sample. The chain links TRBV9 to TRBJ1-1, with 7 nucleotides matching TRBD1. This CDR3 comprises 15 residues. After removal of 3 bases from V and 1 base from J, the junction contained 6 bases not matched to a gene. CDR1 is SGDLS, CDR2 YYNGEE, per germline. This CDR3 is CASSATGATNTEAFF. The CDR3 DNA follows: TGTGCCAGCAGCGCTACAGGGGCCACGAACACTGAAGCTTTCTTT. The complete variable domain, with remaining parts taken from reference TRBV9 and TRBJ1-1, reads DSGVTQTPKHLITATGQRVTLRCSPRSGDLSVYWYQQSLDQGLQFLIQYYNGEERAKGNILERFSAQQFPDLHSELNLSSLELGDSALYFCASSATGATNTEAFFGQGTRLTVV.

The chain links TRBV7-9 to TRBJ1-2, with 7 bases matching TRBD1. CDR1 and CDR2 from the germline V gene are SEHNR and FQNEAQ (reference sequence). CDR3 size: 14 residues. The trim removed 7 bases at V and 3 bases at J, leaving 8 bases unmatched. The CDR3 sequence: CASTQTGRDYGYTF. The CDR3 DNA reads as TGTGCCAGCACCCAGACAGGGCGAGACTATGGCTACACCTTC. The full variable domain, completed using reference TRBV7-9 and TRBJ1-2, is DTGVSQNPRHKITKRGQNVTFRCDPISEHNRLYWYRQTLGQGPEFLTYFQNEAQLEKSRLLSDRFSAERPKGSFSTLEIQRTEQGDSAMYLCASTQTGRDYGYTFGSGTRLTVV.

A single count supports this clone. CDR3 loop: CASSEQGRDTQYF. In DNA, the CDR3 is TGTGCCAGCAGTGAGCAGGGTAGAGATACGCAGTATTTT. J is TRBJ2-3 and V is TRBV25-1, with D maybe TRBD1 (5 bases). Between the trimmed V and J ends, which lost 3 bases and 5 bases, there was a span of 9 bases. From germline, CDR1 is MGHDK and CDR2 SYGVNS. The CDR3 has 13 residues.

The CDR3 here is CASRSAGAYEQYF. The CDR3 DNA follows: TGTGCCAGCAGGTCGGCAGGGGCCTACGAGCAGTACTTC. The V call is TRBV7-8, the J call TRBJ2-7; perhaps TRBD1 as D (6 bases). This CDR3 comprises 13 residues. V lost 6 bases, J lost 2 bases, and 11 bases lay in between. The germline gives CDR1 SGHVS, CDR2 FQNEAQ.

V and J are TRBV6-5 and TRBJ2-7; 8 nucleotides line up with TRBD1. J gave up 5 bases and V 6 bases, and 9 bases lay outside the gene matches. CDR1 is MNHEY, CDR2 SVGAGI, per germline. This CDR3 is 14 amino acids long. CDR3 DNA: TGTGCCAGCAGGAACCCAGGGGGCAGAAACGAGCAGTACTTC. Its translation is CASRNPGGRNEQYF.

The chain's CDR3 is CASRRGTSGNSDTQYF. CDR3 bases: TGTGCCAGCAGACGAGGGACTAGCGGGAATAGCGATACGCAGTATTTT. The chain carries TRBV7-9 and TRBJ2-3; 13 bases line up with TRBD2. CDR3 length equals 16 residues. V shed 6 bases, J shed 6 bases, and the junction held 9 bases outside the gene matches. Germline loops: CDR1 SEHNR, CDR2 FQNEAQ (reference sequence).

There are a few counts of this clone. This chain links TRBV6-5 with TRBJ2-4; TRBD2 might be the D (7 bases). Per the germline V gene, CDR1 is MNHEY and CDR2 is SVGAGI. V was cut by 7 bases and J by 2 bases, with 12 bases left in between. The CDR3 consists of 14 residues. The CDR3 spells CASMGGASKNIQYF. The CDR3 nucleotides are TGTGCCAGCATGGGGGGGGCGTCCAAAAACATTCAGTACTTC.

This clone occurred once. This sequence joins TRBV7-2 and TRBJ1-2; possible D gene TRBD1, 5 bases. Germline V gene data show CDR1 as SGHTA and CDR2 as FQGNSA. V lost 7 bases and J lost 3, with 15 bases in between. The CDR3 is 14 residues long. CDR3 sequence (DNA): TGTGCCAGCACGCCTCCAAGGGGCGACTATGGCTACACCTTC. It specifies CASTPPRGDYGYTF. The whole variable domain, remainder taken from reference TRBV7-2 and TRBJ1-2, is GAGVSQSPSNKVTEKGKDVELRCDPISGHTALYWYRQSLGQGLEFLIYFQGNSAPDKSGLPSDRFSAERTGGSVSTLTIQRTQQEDSAVYLCASTPPRGDYGYTFGSGTRLTVV.

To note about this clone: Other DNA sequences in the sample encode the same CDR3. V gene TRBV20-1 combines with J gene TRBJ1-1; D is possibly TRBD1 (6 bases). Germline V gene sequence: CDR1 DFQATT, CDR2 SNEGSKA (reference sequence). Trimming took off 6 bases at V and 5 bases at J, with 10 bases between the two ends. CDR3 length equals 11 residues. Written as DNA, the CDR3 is TGCAGTGCCACACAGGGTACTGAAGCTTTCTTT. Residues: CSATQGTEAFF.

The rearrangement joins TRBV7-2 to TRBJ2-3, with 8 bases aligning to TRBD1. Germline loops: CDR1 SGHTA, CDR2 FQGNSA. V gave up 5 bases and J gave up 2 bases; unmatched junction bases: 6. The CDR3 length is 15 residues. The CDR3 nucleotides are TGTGCCAGCAGCCCCAGACAGGGGTTCACAGATACGCAGTATTTT. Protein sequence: CASSPRQGFTDTQYF.

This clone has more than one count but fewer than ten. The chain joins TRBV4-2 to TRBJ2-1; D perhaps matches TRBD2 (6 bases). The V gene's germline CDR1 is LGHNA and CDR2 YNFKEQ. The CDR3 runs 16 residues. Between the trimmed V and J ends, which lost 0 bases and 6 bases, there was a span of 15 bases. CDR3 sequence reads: CASSQDPLAQGNEQFF. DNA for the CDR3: TGTGCCAGCAGCCAAGACCCGCTAGCGCAGGGCAATGAGCAGTTCTTC.

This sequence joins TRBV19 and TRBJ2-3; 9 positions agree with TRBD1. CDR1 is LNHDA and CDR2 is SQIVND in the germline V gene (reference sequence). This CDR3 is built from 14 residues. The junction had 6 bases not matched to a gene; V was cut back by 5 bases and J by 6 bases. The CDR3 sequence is CASSLGQGTDTQYF. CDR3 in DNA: TGTGCCAGTAGTCTAGGACAGGGGACCGATACGCAGTATTTT.

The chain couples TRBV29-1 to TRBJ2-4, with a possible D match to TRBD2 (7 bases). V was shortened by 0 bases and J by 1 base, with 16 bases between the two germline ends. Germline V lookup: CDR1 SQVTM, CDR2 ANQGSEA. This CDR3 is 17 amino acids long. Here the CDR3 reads CSVEDRGGLGAKNIQYF. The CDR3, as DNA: TGCAGCGTTGAAGATAGGGGGGGACTTGGGGCCAAAAACATTCAGTACTTC.

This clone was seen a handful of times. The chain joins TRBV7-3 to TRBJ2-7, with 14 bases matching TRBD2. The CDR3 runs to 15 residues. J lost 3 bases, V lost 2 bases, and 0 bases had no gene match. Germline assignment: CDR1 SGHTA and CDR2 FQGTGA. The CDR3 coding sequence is TGTGCCAGCAGCTTAGGGACTAGCGGGAGCTACGAGCAGTACTTC. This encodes CASSLGTSGSYEQYF.

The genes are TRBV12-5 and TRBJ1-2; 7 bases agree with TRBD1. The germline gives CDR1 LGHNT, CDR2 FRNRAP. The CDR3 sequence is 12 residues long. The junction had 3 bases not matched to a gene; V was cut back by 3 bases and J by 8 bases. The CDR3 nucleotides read TGTGCTAGTGGTTTTGAGGGGGCGGGCTACACCTTC. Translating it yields CASGFEGAGYTF.

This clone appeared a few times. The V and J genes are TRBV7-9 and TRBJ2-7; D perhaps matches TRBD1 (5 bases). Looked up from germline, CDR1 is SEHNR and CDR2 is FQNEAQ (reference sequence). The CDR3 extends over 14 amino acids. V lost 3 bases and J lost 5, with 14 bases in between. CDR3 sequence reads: CASSFSTAMHEQYF. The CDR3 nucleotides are TGTGCCAGCAGCTTTTCGACAGCCATGCACGAGCAGTACTTC. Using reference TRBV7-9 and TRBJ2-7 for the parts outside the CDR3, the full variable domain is DTGVSQNPRHKITKRGQNVTFRCDPISEHNRLYWYRQTLGQGPEFLTYFQNEAQLEKSRLLSDRFSAERPKGSFSTLEIQRTEQGDSAMYLCASSFSTAMHEQYFGPGTRLTVT.

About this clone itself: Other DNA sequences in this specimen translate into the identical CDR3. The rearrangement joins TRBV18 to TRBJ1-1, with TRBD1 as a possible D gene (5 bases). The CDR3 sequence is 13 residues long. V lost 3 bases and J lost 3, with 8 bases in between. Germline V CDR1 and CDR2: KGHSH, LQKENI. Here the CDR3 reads CASSPGQDTEAFF. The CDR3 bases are TGTGCCAGCTCACCGGGGCAAGACACTGAAGCTTTCTTT.